One sample yielded the 31 T cell receptor beta chains listed below, sequenced in a study of long-term antiretroviral therapy in people with HIV. They ran version v3.0 of the immunoSEQ assay at survey level. TCRdb's copy holds only in-frame clones and misses some; the assay was immunoSEQ multiplex PCR. The sample lists several thousand clones, around 77% occurring once. Sequencing used unsorted PBMCs, obtained 0.4 years before starting antiretroviral therapy. These receptors originate from a man younger than 45 with HIV.

The table lists this clone with a count of one. The J gene is TRBJ1-5, the V gene TRBV28; 8 nucleotides align to TRBD1. The length of the CDR3 is 15 residues. After removal of 5 bases from V and 3 bases from J, the junction contained 6 bases not matched to a gene. The germline V gene has CDR1 MDHEN and CDR2 SYDVKM. CDR3: CASSHRQGSNQPQHF. As DNA, the CDR3 is TGTGCCAGCAGTCATAGACAGGGGTCCAATCAGCCCCAGCATTTT.

The rearrangement joins TRBV30 to TRBJ1-2, with D tentatively TRBD1 (5 bases). The germline V and J ends were trimmed by 0 bases and 4 bases, with 9 bases remaining between them. Per the germline V gene, CDR1 is GTSNPN and CDR2 is SVGIG (reference sequence). This CDR3 comprises 13 residues. CDR3 in amino acids: CAWSVVGGYGYTF. CDR3 DNA sequence: TGTGCCTGGAGTGTCGTCGGGGGCTATGGCTACACCTTC.

The table lists this clone with a count of one. CDR3 DNA: TGCGCCAGCAGCCTCGGACAGGGCCAAGAGACCCAGTACTTC. This translates into CASSLGQGQETQYF. V is TRBV5-1 and J is TRBJ2-5; TRBD1 matches at 8 bases. CDR1 SGHRS and CDR2 YFSETQ come from the germline V gene. V was pared by 4 bases and J by 1 base, with 3 bases of the junction left unmatched. CDR3 length: 14 amino acids.

The chain couples TRBV7-2 to TRBJ2-1, with 15 bases matching TRBD2. This CDR3 contains 15 residues. Losses at the gene ends were 5 bases for V and 15 bases for J; bases not matched to a gene: 11. The germline gives CDR1 SGHTA, CDR2 FQGNSA. CDR3 DNA sequence: TGTGCCAGCAGCCCGGGACTAGCGGGGGGCGGGCCGGGGTTCTTC. As protein: CASSPGLAGGGPGFF.

In this sample, this clone turned up once. This chain joins TRBV29-1 and TRBJ2-1; no reliable D call. Germline values: CDR1 SQVTM, CDR2 ANQGSEA. Trimming took 5 bases from V and 5 from J, leaving 16 bases between them. This CDR3 contains 14 residues. In DNA form, the CDR3 reads TGCAGCGTTCTTAAATTTGGAGTGAACAATGAGCAGTTCTTC. Protein sequence: CSVLKFGVNNEQFF.

This clone was counted only a few times. J is TRBJ1-5 and V is TRBV7-9; D is uncertain. This CDR3 is built from 14 residues. V lost 5 bases to trimming and J lost 4 bases, with 12 bases between them. Germline V gene sequence: CDR1 SEHNR, CDR2 FQNEAQ (reference sequence). In DNA, the CDR3 is TGTGCCAGCAGCATCGGACTGATTAATCAGCCCCAGCATTTT. It encodes CASSIGLINQPQHF.

The chain uses TRBV7-9 and TRBJ1-2; 7 nucleotides match TRBD1. Unmatched junction bases numbered 10, after V lost 5 bases and J lost 7 bases. This CDR3 spans 14 amino acids. Germline V gene lookup returns CDR1 SEHNR and CDR2 FQNEAQ (reference sequence). The CDR3 loop reads CASSPPGQHPGYTF. The CDR3 DNA reads as TGTGCCAGCAGCCCCCCGGGACAGCACCCTGGCTACACCTTC.

V gene TRBV5-1 combines with J gene TRBJ2-2, with D unclear. CDR3 length: 13 residues. Trimming shortened V by 3 bases and J by 4 bases, and 7 bases separated the two germline ends. Germline V CDR1 and CDR2: SGHRS, YFSETQ. The CDR3 DNA follows: TGCGCCAGCAGCTGGGCGGTCACCGGGGAGCTGTTTTTT. Amino acids: CASSWAVTGELFF. Filled out from reference TRBV5-1 and TRBJ2-2, the complete variable domain reads KAGVTQTPRYLIKTRGQQVTLSCSPISGHRSVSWYQQTPGQGLQFLFEYFSETQRNKGNFPGRFSGRQFSNSRSEMNVSTLELGDSALYLCASSWAVTGELFFGEGSRLTVL.

The chain carries TRBV6-5 and TRBJ2-2; no reliable D call. The CDR3 loop spans 12 amino acids. The germline CDR1 and CDR2 sequences are MNHEY and SVGAGI. The ends were cut back, 0 bases at V and 4 bases at J, with 0 bases in the middle. Here the CDR3 reads CASSYSTGELFF. For the CDR3, the DNA is TGTGCCAGCAGTTACTCCACCGGGGAGCTGTTTTTT.

The V call is TRBV10-3, the J call TRBJ1-6; D might be TRBD1 (6 bases). Trimming pared 3 bases from V and 9 bases from J, leaving 18 bases between. Per germline, CDR1 ENHRY and CDR2 SYGVKD. The CDR3 is made up of 16 amino acids. The chain's CDR3 is CAISDGAGAPISPLHF. The CDR3 nucleotides are TGTGCCATCAGTGATGGGGCAGGGGCCCCAATTTCACCCCTCCACTTT.

This clone was seen a few times. This rearrangement joins TRBV6-1 to TRBJ2-5; D is undetermined. CDR1 and CDR2 from the germline V gene are MNHNS and SASEGT. Trimming removed 4 bases at V and 5 bases at J, with 2 bases between. The CDR3 is 10 amino acids. The CDR3, as DNA: TGTGCCAGCAGTGTCGAGACCCAGTACTTC. Translated: CASSVETQYF.

The chain carries TRBV6-5 and TRBJ2-7; D call uncertain. The length of the CDR3 is 14 residues. The germline V gene has CDR1 MNHEY and CDR2 SVGAGI. The V and J ends lost 6 bases and 2 bases respectively, with 14 bases between them. CDR3 coding DNA: TGTGCCAGCAGCCCGTGGACGGATGCCTACGAGCAGTACTTC. The encoded protein is CASSPWTDAYEQYF.

The chain recombines TRBV5-1 with TRBJ1-5, with TRBD1 matching over 9 bases. The CDR3 loop spans 15 amino acids. The J segment lost 7 bases and the V segment lost 4 bases, leaving 9 bases of the junction unmatched. Germline CDR1 and CDR2: SGHRS and YFSETQ. CDR3 coding DNA: TGCGCCAGCAGCGTTGCGGGACAGGGTAGCCAGCCCCAGCATTTT. Protein: CASSVAGQGSQPQHF.

The chain uses TRBV15 and TRBJ2-7, with D uncertain. Per the germline V gene, CDR1 is LNHNV and CDR2 is YYDKDF (reference sequence). V shed 5 bases and J shed 2 bases, with 16 bases lying between them. This CDR3 contains 15 residues. This CDR3 is CATSDSQRYPYEQYF. The CDR3 region has the DNA TGTGCCACCAGCGATTCACAGCGTTATCCCTACGAGCAGTACTTC. Full variable domain (missing parts from reference TRBV15 and TRBJ2-7): DAMVIQNPRYQVTQFGKPVTLSCSQTLNHNVMYWYQQKSSQAPKLLFHYYDKDFNNEADTPDNFQSRRPNTSFCFLDIRSPGLGDTAMYLCATSDSQRYPYEQYFGPGTRLTVT.

This chain links TRBV6-4 with TRBJ1-1; TRBD1 might be the D (6 bases). Trimming took off 2 bases at V and 4 bases at J, with 8 bases between the two ends. CDR3 length equals 13 residues. The germline V gene encodes CDR1 MRHNA and CDR2 SNTAGT. CDR3 in amino acids: CASSDKDSTEAFF. CDR3 coding DNA: TGTGCCAGCAGTGACAAGGACAGCACTGAAGCTTTCTTT.

This rearrangement joins TRBV30 to TRBJ1-4; no definite D call. The germline CDR1 and CDR2 sequences are GTSNPN and SVGIG (reference sequence). This CDR3 has 14 residues. Trimming shortened V by 3 bases and J by 7 bases, and 15 bases separated the two germline ends. The CDR3 DNA follows: TGTGCCTGGAGCGTATTGGGGTTTAGTGAAAAACTGTTTTTT. Its protein is CAWSVLGFSEKLFF.

V and J are TRBV28 and TRBJ2-7; 7 bases line up with TRBD1. J gave up 3 bases and V 6 bases, and 5 bases lay outside the gene matches. Germline CDR1 is MDHEN and CDR2 is SYDVKM. The CDR3 totals 13 residues. CDR3 nucleotides: TGTGCCAGCAGCGACAGGGTTCGCTACGAGCAGTACTTC. Its protein product is CASSDRVRYEQYF.

The sample holds a few counts of this clone. The rearrangement uses TRBV7-9 and TRBJ2-7; 7 positions agree with TRBD2. Losses at the gene ends were 4 bases for V and 4 bases for J; bases not matched to a gene: 13. This CDR3 region has 16 residues. Germline V CDR1 and CDR2: SEHNR, FQNEAQ (reference sequence). The CDR3 sequence is CASSWEASGNPYEQYF. In DNA form, the CDR3 reads TGTGCCAGCAGCTGGGAGGCTAGCGGAAATCCGTACGAGCAGTACTTC.

The chain joins TRBV4-1 to TRBJ1-4; TRBD1 matches 10 bases. CDR3 length: 16 amino acids. J gave up 6 bases and V 2 bases, and 6 bases lay outside the gene matches. The germline V gene has CDR1 MGHRA and CDR2 YSYEKL. The CDR3 DNA sequence: TGCGCCAGCAGCCAAAGTCGGGGGACAGGGGATGAAAAACTGTTTTTT. Translation gives CASSQSRGTGDEKLFF.

This rearrangement joins TRBV7-8 to TRBJ1-5; D gene uncertain. There are 15 residues in the CDR3. Looked up from germline, CDR1 is SGHVS and CDR2 is FQNEAQ. Trimming stripped 3 bases from V and 0 bases from J, with 9 bases between. Written as DNA, the CDR3 is TGTGCCAGCAGCTTTGACGGTTATAGCAATCAGCCCCAGCATTTT. It encodes CASSFDGYSNQPQHF.

This chain uses TRBV7-8 with TRBJ1-5, with D perhaps TRBD1 (6 bases). The germline gives CDR1 SGHVS, CDR2 FQNEAQ. CDR3 length: 14 amino acids. Trimming took off 5 bases at V and 4 bases at J, with 12 bases between the two ends. CDR3 region: CASSQRGGNQPQHF. The DNA of the CDR3 is TGTGCCAGCAGCCAGCGAGGGGGGAATCAGCCCCAGCATTTT.

The chain joins TRBV29-1 to TRBJ2-4; D is possibly TRBD2 (6 bases). CDR1 SQVTM and CDR2 ANQGSEA come from the germline V gene. The CDR3 has 14 amino acids. The germline V and J ends were trimmed by 6 bases and 7 bases, with 19 bases remaining between them. Here the CDR3 reads CSVRRQGLRNIQYF. The DNA of the CDR3 is TGCAGCGTCCGTCGCCAGGGACTGAGGAACATTCAGTACTTC.

This chain connects TRBV10-3 to TRBJ2-3, with D possibly TRBD1 on 6 matching bases. The germline V gene encodes CDR1 ENHRY and CDR2 SYGVKD. The V end was cut by 0 bases, the J end by 1 base, with 11 bases between. The CDR3 covers 16 residues. CDR3 nucleotide sequence: TGTGCCATCAGTGAGTCGGACAGCCTCCGCACAGATACGCAGTATTTT. Translated, it gives CAISESDSLRTDTQYF.

The V gene is TRBV19, the J gene TRBJ1-1; D remains unclear. The CDR3 has 14 amino acids. V gave up 6 bases and J gave up 0 bases, with 11 bases separating them. Germline lookup yields CDR1 LNHDA and CDR2 SQIVND (reference sequence). CDR3 nucleotides: TGTGCCAGTAGCAGGCCGACGGTGAACACTGAAGCTTTCTTT. Its protein is CASSRPTVNTEAFF.

This sequence joins TRBV19 and TRBJ2-5; D may match TRBD1 or TRBD2 (6 bases each). The V and J ends lost 3 bases and 5 bases respectively, with 19 bases between them. The CDR3 contains 16 residues. Germline loops: CDR1 LNHDA, CDR2 SQIVND (reference sequence). CDR3 sequence: CASSIGGAGGHETQYF. In DNA form, the CDR3 reads TGTGCCAGTAGTATTGGTGGAGCTGGGGGGCATGAGACCCAGTACTTC.

This clone was seen once. The chain is built from TRBV2 and TRBJ1-5, with D hard to call. The CDR3 is 14 residues long. V lost 2 bases, J lost 4 bases, and 9 bases lay in between. Germline lookup yields CDR1 SNHLY and CDR2 FYNNEI. The CDR3 region has the DNA TGTGCCAGCAGTGAATTGGGTCGGAATCAGCCCCAGCATTTT. This codes for CASSELGRNQPQHF.

This sequence joins TRBV30 and TRBJ2-2, with D possibly matching TRBD2 (6 bases). Trimming removed 3 bases from V and 5 bases from J, with 19 bases in between. CDR1 is GTSNPN and CDR2 is SVGIG in the germline V gene (reference sequence). This CDR3 has 16 amino acids. CDR3 region: CAWSEDRGTQTGELFF. CDR3 DNA: TGTGCCTGGAGCGAAGATCGCGGGACTCAGACCGGGGAGCTGTTTTTT. Full variable domain (missing parts from reference TRBV30 and TRBJ2-2): SQTIHQWPATLVQPVGSPLSLECTVEGTSNPNLYWYRQAAGRGLQLLFYSVGIGQISSEVPQNLSASRPQDRQFILSSKKLLLSDSGFYLCAWSEDRGTQTGELFFGEGSRLTVL.

V gene TRBV2 combines with J gene TRBJ1-2; 12 bases align to TRBD1. Germline CDR1 is SNHLY and CDR2 is FYNNEI. The CDR3 totals 15 residues. The V and J ends lost 2 bases and 7 bases, in that order; junction bases with no gene match: 5. The CDR3 protein is CASSESGQGAGGYTF. CDR3 bases: TGTGCCAGCAGTGAATCGGGACAGGGGGCAGGTGGCTACACCTTC.

The V gene is TRBV13, the J gene TRBJ1-4; a possible D gene is TRBD1 (6 bases). The ends were cut back, 5 bases at V and 7 bases at J, with 23 bases in the middle. The CDR3 totals 17 residues. CDR1 and CDR2 from the germline V gene are PRHDT and FYEKMQ (reference sequence). The chain's CDR3 is CASSEGKLGAGSEKLFF. CDR3 DNA sequence: TGTGCCAGCAGCGAGGGAAAACTGGGGGCTGGGAGTGAAAAACTGTTTTTT.

This clone showed up just once. The gene calls are TRBV7-9 and TRBJ2-1; tentative D call: TRBD1 (8 bases). The germline V gene has CDR1 SEHNR and CDR2 FQNEAQ (reference sequence). V was trimmed by 5 bases and J by 1 base, leaving 15 bases between them. This CDR3 is built from 16 residues. The CDR3 region has the DNA TGTGCCAGCAGCCCACAGGGGGGGAAATCCTACAATGAGCAGTTCTTC. Translation: CASSPQGGKSYNEQFF.

In its sample, this clone is medium-sized (0.01 to 0.1%). The chain is built from TRBV19 and TRBJ2-1; D is undetermined. In germline, CDR1 is LNHDA, CDR2 SQIVND (reference sequence). V was trimmed by 0 bases and J by 0 bases, leaving 18 bases between them. The CDR3 totals 19 residues. Here the CDR3 reads CASSIDPTVHASSYNEQFF. As DNA, the CDR3 is TGTGCCAGTAGTATAGATCCGACCGTTCACGCCAGCTCCTACAATGAGCAGTTCTTC.